This is a list of T cell receptor beta chains from one sample in a study of CD8 T cells in ankylosing spondylitis. MiXCR, run by TCRdb on the 5' RACE reads, gives a single entry per CDR3 protein. This repertoire shows 100,000 to 150,000 distinct CDR3 sequences, about a sixth found once; its top ten account for 30% to 35%. Sequencing input: blood, either unsorted or a sorted T cell fraction (not recorded which). All receptors come from a male donor with ankylosing spondylitis. The CDR3 runs from the conserved cysteine through the conserved F or W. D genes are given only for firm matches. Not all rows give a size; the values are once, few, many and, for expanded clones, a class.

V gene	clone size	J gene	D gene	CDR3 protein	CDR3 DNA
TRBV4-1	.	TRBJ2-5	.	CASSQAAGAQETQYF	TGCGCCAGCAGCCAAGCGGCAGGAGCCCAAGAGACCCAGTACTTC
TRBV4-2	.	TRBJ2-1	.	CASSQTGGEQFF	TGTGCCAGCAGCCAAACTGGAGGCGAGCAGTTCTTC
TRBV4-1	.	TRBJ1-4	.	CASSQAGNEKLFF	TGCGCCAGCAGCCAAGCTGGTAATGAAAAACTGTTTTTT
TRBV12-3/TRBV12-4	many	TRBJ2-7	.	CASSFLGSSYEQYF	TGTGCCAGCAGTTTTTTAGGAAGCTCCTACGAGCAGTACTTC
TRBV29-1	many	TRBJ2-1	TRBD2	CSVEGTSGAYNEQFF	TGCAGCGTTGAGGGGACTAGCGGGGCCTACAATGAGCAGTTCTTC
TRBV4-3	few	TRBJ1-5	.	CASSQRPGHQPQHF	TGCGCCAGCAGCCAGCGGCCAGGACATCAGCCCCAGCATTTT
TRBV28	.	TRBJ1-1	TRBD1	CASSPPDRASVMNTEAFF	TGTGCCAGCAGTCCACCTGACAGGGCTAGTGTGATGAACACTGAAGCTTTCTTT
TRBV5-6	many	TRBJ2-1	.	CASSSPRGLGIYTYNEQFF	TGTGCCAGCAGCTCTCCCAGGGGTTTAGGGATCTATACCTACAATGAGCAGTTCTTC
TRBV5-6	.	TRBJ2-7	.	CASSFLAQSSYEQYF	TGTGCCAGCAGCTTTTTGGCACAATCCTCCTACGAGCAGTACTTC
TRBV12-3/TRBV12-4	.	TRBJ2-5	TRBD1	CASRDREVPWGTQYF	TGTGCCAGCAGGGACAGGGAGGTCCCGTGGGGCACCCAGTACTTC
TRBV27	.	TRBJ1-1	.	CASSLRGATEAFF	TGTGCCAGCAGTCTCCGGGGCGCAACTGAAGCTTTCTTT
TRBV4-1	.	TRBJ2-3	.	CASSQEGGDTQYF	TGCGCCAGCAGCCAGGAGGGTGGGGATACGCAGTATTTT
TRBV27	many	TRBJ2-1	TRBD2	CASSLGTSGSTDNEQFF	TGTGCCAGCAGTTTGGGGACTAGCGGGAGTACCGACAATGAGCAGTTCTTC
TRBV7-9	few	TRBJ2-1	TRBD2	CASSSPAGSNEQFF	TGTGCCAGCAGCTCTCCAGCGGGAAGCAATGAGCAGTTCTTC
TRBV7-8	many	TRBJ1-5	.	CASSPNSVHQPQHF	TGTGCCAGCAGCCCGAACAGCGTCCATCAGCCCCAGCATTTT
TRBV12-3/TRBV12-4	.	TRBJ2-7	.	CASTPTGYYEQYF	TGTGCCAGCACCCCTACTGGCTACTACGAGCAGTACTTC
TRBV20-1	.	TRBJ1-1	.	CSASAWQGTNTEAFF	TGCAGTGCTAGTGCCTGGCAGGGGACGAACACTGAAGCTTTCTTT
TRBV7-9	many	TRBJ2-1	.	CASSPRRDPGNEQFF	TGTGCCAGCAGCCCGCGTCGGGACCCTGGAAATGAGCAGTTCTTC
TRBV18	few	TRBJ1-1	TRBD1	CASSPSGQGDSNTEAFF	TGTGCCAGCTCACCATCCGGACAGGGGGATTCGAACACTGAAGCTTTCTTT
TRBV7-9	.	TRBJ2-5	TRBD2	CASIQGLIQETQYF	TGTGCCAGCATCCAGGGACTAATCCAAGAGACCCAGTACTTC
TRBV9	many	TRBJ2-3	TRBD2	CASSPSAGGADTQYF	TGTGCCAGCAGCCCTTCTGCGGGAGGTGCAGATACGCAGTATTTT
TRBV27	.	TRBJ2-7	TRBD2	CASSLLSGRVYEQYF	TGTGCCAGCAGCCTTTTGAGCGGGAGAGTGTACGAGCAGTACTTC
TRBV4-3	few	TRBJ1-4	.	CASNQVEDGGLGEKLFF	TGCGCCAGCAACCAAGTGGAAGACGGGGGTTTAGGTGAAAAACTGTTTTTT
TRBV4-1	.	TRBJ2-7	TRBD1	CASSQRQGDYEQYF	TGCGCCAGCAGCCAAAGACAGGGAGACTACGAGCAGTACTTC
TRBV9	few	TRBJ1-2	.	CASSSGDNYGYTF	TGTGCCAGCAGCTCCGGGGATAACTATGGCTACACCTTC
TRBV29-1	few	TRBJ2-7	TRBD1	CSVQSRDRGREQYF	TGCAGCGTTCAGAGCCGGGACAGGGGACGCGAGCAGTACTTC
TRBV12-3/TRBV12-4	few	TRBJ2-2	.	CASSPLGGELFF	TGTGCCAGCAGTCCCCTGGGCGGGGAGCTGTTTTTT
TRBV27	few	TRBJ2-2	TRBD2	CASSIRLATGTGELFF	TGTGCCAGCAGCATAAGACTAGCGACCGGCACCGGGGAGCTGTTTTTT
TRBV7-9	few	TRBJ2-1	.	CASSPPEGYNEQFF	TGTGCCAGCAGCCCTCCTGAGGGGTACAATGAGCAGTTCTTC
TRBV12-3/TRBV12-4	few	TRBJ2-1	.	CASSFGRGDEQFF	TGTGCCAGCAGTTTTGGGCGAGGGGATGAGCAGTTCTTC
TRBV7-9	few	TRBJ2-2	TRBD2	CASSLIVLAGVTGELFF	TGTGCCAGCAGCTTAATTGTCCTAGCGGGAGTCACCGGGGAGCTGTTTTTT
TRBV29-1	few	TRBJ2-1	.	CSVRSSQTYNEQFF	TGCAGCGTTCGGTCTAGTCAGACCTACAATGAGCAGTTCTTC
TRBV9	.	TRBJ1-2	TRBD1	CASTGQGALGYTF	TGTGCCAGCACAGGACAGGGAGCGCTCGGCTACACCTTC
TRBV10-1	.	TRBJ2-2	TRBD1	CASSESGTGAFTGELFF	TGCGCCAGCAGTGAATCCGGGACAGGGGCCTTCACCGGGGAGCTGTTTTTT
TRBV20-1	.	TRBJ1-1	TRBD1	CSAAGTGKNTEAFF	TGCAGTGCAGCCGGGACAGGGAAGAACACTGAAGCTTTCTTT
TRBV7-9	.	TRBJ2-2	.	CATLPGTGELFF	TGTGCCACCCTACCCGGGACCGGGGAGCTGTTTTTT
TRBV27	many	TRBJ1-2	.	CASSPWTESYGYTF	TGTGCCAGCAGTCCATGGACAGAAAGCTATGGCTACACCTTC
TRBV11-1	many	TRBJ2-4	.	CASSLGPLGSEAKNIQYF	TGTGCCAGCAGCTTAGGCCCTCTAGGCTCAGAAGCCAAAAACATTCAGTACTTC
TRBV20-1	.	TRBJ2-3	TRBD1	CSALAGGTDTQYF	TGCAGTGCTCTGGCAGGGGGAACAGATACGCAGTATTTT
TRBV27	large	TRBJ2-2	TRBD2	CASRRLAANTGELFF	TGTGCCAGCAGAAGACTAGCGGCGAACACCGGGGAGCTGTTTTTT
TRBV7-2	few	TRBJ2-1	.	CASSLFWAGSSYNEQFF	TGTGCCAGCAGCTTATTTTGGGCGGGAAGCTCCTACAATGAGCAGTTCTTC
TRBV11-2	few	TRBJ2-7	.	CASKNYEQYF	TGTGCCAGCAAGAACTACGAGCAGTACTTC
TRBV5-1	many	TRBJ1-5	.	CASSSEVNQPQHF	TGCGCCAGCAGCTCGGAGGTCAATCAGCCCCAGCATTTT
TRBV12-3/TRBV12-4	few	TRBJ2-7	.	CASSRLSEQYF	TGTGCCAGCAGTCGCCTAAGCGAGCAGTACTTC
TRBV7-9	.	TRBJ2-7	TRBD1	CASSPTGDHFEQYF	TGTGCCAGCAGCCCCACAGGGGATCATTTCGAGCAGTACTTC
TRBV28	.	TRBJ2-3	TRBD2	CASSLISGASTDTQYF	TGTGCCAGCAGTTTAATTAGCGGGGCAAGCACAGATACGCAGTATTTT
TRBV9	.	TRBJ1-2	.	CASSGQVGVGYTF	TGTGCCAGCAGCGGACAGGTTGGGGTTGGCTACACCTTC
TRBV5-1	.	TRBJ1-4	TRBD1	CASSAPGQGGEKLFF	TGCGCCAGCAGCGCCCCGGGACAGGGCGGTGAAAAACTGTTTTTT
TRBV27	few	TRBJ2-1	.	CASSFASLLVDEQFF	TGTGCCAGCAGTTTTGCTAGCCTCCTCGTCGATGAGCAGTTCTTC
TRBV29-1	few	TRBJ2-5	.	CSVDSGSLETQYF	TGCAGCGTTGACTCAGGCTCTTTAGAGACCCAGTACTTC
TRBV27	medium-sized	TRBJ2-7	TRBD1	CASSPRTGGAYEQYF	TGTGCCAGCAGTCCCCGGACAGGGGGGGCCTACGAGCAGTACTTC
TRBV7-9	.	TRBJ2-3	.	CASSPSQQGGHHTQYF	TGTGCCAGCAGCCCCTCCCAACAGGGTGGTCACCATACGCAGTATTTT
TRBV6-1	.	TRBJ2-1	.	CASSPPPSEADEQFF	TGTGCCAGCAGTCCCCCCCCGTCGGAAGCGGATGAGCAGTTCTTC
TRBV29-1	.	TRBJ2-7	.	CSVAKLPSYEQYF	TGCAGCGTTGCGAAACTGCCCTCCTACGAGCAGTACTTC
TRBV4-2	few	TRBJ2-2	TRBD2	CASSQERGLYTGELFF	TGTGCCAGCAGCCAAGAGAGGGGACTATACACCGGGGAGCTGTTTTTT
TRBV2	.	TRBJ2-7	TRBD2	CASRPFGREGLKYEQYF	TGTGCCAGCAGACCATTCGGGCGGGAGGGCCTTAAGTACGAGCAGTACTTC
TRBV4-1	.	TRBJ2-3	TRBD2	CASSQGGLAGGTDTQYF	TGCGCCAGCAGCCAAGGAGGGCTAGCGGGAGGAACAGATACGCAGTATTTT
TRBV6-5	.	TRBJ2-1	TRBD2	CASSSAGNSYNEQFF	TGTGCCAGCAGTTCAGCGGGAAACTCCTACAATGAGCAGTTCTTC
TRBV27	few	TRBJ2-4	.	CASSLRGTGGNIQYF	TGTGCCAGCAGTTTAAGAGGGACTGGGGGTAACATTCAGTACTTC
TRBV4-3	few	TRBJ2-1	TRBD2	CASSQDRGLAGVWNEQFF	TGCGCCAGCAGCCAAGACCGCGGACTAGCGGGAGTGTGGAATGAGCAGTTCTTC